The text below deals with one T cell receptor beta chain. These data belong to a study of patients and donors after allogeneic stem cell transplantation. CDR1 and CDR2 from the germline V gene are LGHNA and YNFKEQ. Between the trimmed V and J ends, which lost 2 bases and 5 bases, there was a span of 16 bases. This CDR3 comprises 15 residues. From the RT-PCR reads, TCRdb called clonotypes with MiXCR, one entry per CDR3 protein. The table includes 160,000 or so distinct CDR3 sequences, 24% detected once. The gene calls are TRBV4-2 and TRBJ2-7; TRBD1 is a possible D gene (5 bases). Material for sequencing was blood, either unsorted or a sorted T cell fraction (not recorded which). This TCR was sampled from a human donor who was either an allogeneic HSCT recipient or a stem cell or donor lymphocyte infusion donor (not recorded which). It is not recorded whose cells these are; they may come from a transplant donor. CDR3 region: CASSQLLREGDEQYF. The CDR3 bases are TGTGCCAGCAGCCAATTACTCAGGGAAGGTGACGAGCAGTACTTC.